Listed below are T cell receptor beta chains from one sample, sequenced in a study of T cell responses to AZD1222 COVID-19 vaccine. Libraries were prepared by immunoSEQ multiplex PCR; TCRdb keeps only in-frame clonotypes and omits some of them. The table lists about 150,000 clones, about nine tenths of them singletons. Sequencing used peripheral blood, obtained 28 days after the second AZD1222 dose. The receptors originated from an adult who received the AZD1222 COVID-19 vaccine. Each CDR3 is given with its conserved first and last residue. A D gene is named only where the DNA matches it firmly. Clone size appears in some rows only: once, few, many, or a class for an expanded clone.

d_gene: NA
v_gene: TRBV5-1
abundance: NA
j_gene: TRBJ1-6
CDR3nt: TGCGCCAGCAGCTTCCCGGGTGCACCCCTCCACTTT
CDR3aa: CASSFPGAPLHF

d_gene: TRBD1
v_gene: TRBV28
abundance: NA
j_gene: TRBJ2-3
CDR3nt: TGTGCCAGCAGTTTATTGGGACAGGGCCTCACAGATACGCAGTATTTT
CDR3aa: CASSLLGQGLTDTQYF

d_gene: NA
v_gene: TRBV25-1
abundance: NA
j_gene: TRBJ2-5
CDR3nt: TGTGCCAGCAGCCTCGGATGGGCTCAAGAGACCCAGTACTTC
CDR3aa: CASSLGWAQETQYF

d_gene: TRBD1
v_gene: TRBV19
abundance: NA
j_gene: TRBJ1-4
CDR3nt: TGTGCCAGTACCCGACCGGGACAGGGGAATGAAAAACTGTTTTTT
CDR3aa: CASTRPGQGNEKLFF

d_gene: NA
v_gene: TRBV5-6
abundance: NA
j_gene: TRBJ1-6
CDR3nt: TGTGCCAGCAGCTTGGGCCAGGCAGTAGGGTCACCCCTCCACTTT
CDR3aa: CASSLGQAVGSPLHF

d_gene: TRBD1
v_gene: TRBV5-1
abundance: once
j_gene: TRBJ1-1
CDR3nt: TGCGCCAGCAGCACCGGGACAGTGAACACTGAAGCTTTCTTT
CDR3aa: CASSTGTVNTEAFF

d_gene: TRBD2
v_gene: TRBV5-1
abundance: once
j_gene: TRBJ2-2
CDR3nt: TGCGCCAGCAGCCCCCCTAGCGGGAGAAACACCGGGGAGCTGTTTTTT
CDR3aa: CASSPPSGRNTGELFF

d_gene: NA
v_gene: TRBV6-5
abundance: NA
j_gene: TRBJ1-2
CDR3nt: TGTGCCAGCAACGAAGGGGCAGAAAACTATGGCTACACCTTC
CDR3aa: CASNEGAENYGYTF

d_gene: TRBD2
v_gene: TRBV5-1
abundance: NA
j_gene: TRBJ2-7
CDR3nt: TGCGCCAGCAGCTTGGGTCTAGCGGGTCCCTACGAGCAGTACTTC
CDR3aa: CASSLGLAGPYEQYF

d_gene: NA
v_gene: TRBV6-6
abundance: NA
j_gene: TRBJ2-1
CDR3nt: TGTGCCAGCAGTTACTCTACCGAGGGGCCCCGGAGGGAGCAGTTCTTC
CDR3aa: CASSYSTEGPRREQFF

d_gene: NA
v_gene: TRBV3-1/TRBV3-2
abundance: NA
j_gene: TRBJ2-5
CDR3nt: TGTGCCAGCGGAGATACCGGGACTCCCCAAGAGACCCAGTACTTC
CDR3aa: CASGDTGTPQETQYF

d_gene: TRBD1
v_gene: TRBV18
abundance: NA
j_gene: TRBJ2-1
CDR3nt: TGTGCCAGCTCACTCCGACAGGGAGACAATGAGCAGTTCTTC
CDR3aa: CASSLRQGDNEQFF

d_gene: TRBD1
v_gene: TRBV27
abundance: NA
j_gene: TRBJ2-7
CDR3nt: TGTGCCAGCTCCCGGACAGGGGGGGGAGTAGAGCAGTACTTC
CDR3aa: CASSRTGGGVEQYF

d_gene: NA
v_gene: TRBV25-1
abundance: few
j_gene: TRBJ2-5
CDR3nt: TGTGCCAGCAGTGGAAGATTTACAGGGAGGCAAGAGACCCAGTACTTC
CDR3aa: CASSGRFTGRQETQYF

d_gene: NA
v_gene: TRBV5-1
abundance: NA
j_gene: TRBJ1-4
CDR3nt: TGCGCCAGCAGCTTGGTTGGGGAAAAACTGTTTTTT
CDR3aa: CASSLVGEKLFF

d_gene: TRBD1
v_gene: TRBV12-3/TRBV12-4
abundance: NA
j_gene: TRBJ1-2
CDR3nt: TGTGCCAGCAGTGCAGGGGGCGGCTATGGCTACACCTTC
CDR3aa: CASSAGGGYGYTF

d_gene: NA
v_gene: TRBV15
abundance: NA
j_gene: TRBJ1-2
CDR3nt: TGTGCCACCAGCAGAGAAGGTATTGGAGTTGACGATTACGGCTACACCTTC
CDR3aa: CATSREGIGVDDYGYTF

d_gene: NA
v_gene: TRBV24-1
abundance: NA
j_gene: TRBJ2-7
CDR3nt: TGTGCCACCAGTGATTTTCGCCGGCACGAGCAGTACTTC
CDR3aa: CATSDFRRHEQYF

d_gene: NA
v_gene: TRBV18
abundance: NA
j_gene: TRBJ2-5
CDR3nt: TGTGCCAGCTCACCACTGGGGGCTCAATACCAAGAGACCCAGTACTTC
CDR3aa: CASSPLGAQYQETQYF

d_gene: NA
v_gene: TRBV12-3/TRBV12-4
abundance: few
j_gene: TRBJ1-1
CDR3nt: TGTGCCAGCAGTCGCCTCGGCGGGACTGAAGCTTTCTTT
CDR3aa: CASSRLGGTEAFF

d_gene: NA
v_gene: TRBV5-8
abundance: once
j_gene: TRBJ1-1
CDR3nt: TGTGCCAGCAGCCCCTCGGCGGACGAAGCTTTCTTT
CDR3aa: CASSPSADEAFF

d_gene: NA
v_gene: TRBV25-1
abundance: NA
j_gene: TRBJ2-5
CDR3nt: TGTGCCAGCAGTGAATATTCCTTTGGCCAAGAGACCCAGTACTTC
CDR3aa: CASSEYSFGQETQYF

d_gene: NA
v_gene: TRBV5-1
abundance: NA
j_gene: TRBJ2-2
CDR3nt: TGCGCCAGCAGCTCTTTTGCACGGCGCGCGAACACCGGGGAGCTGTTTTTT
CDR3aa: CASSSFARRANTGELFF

d_gene: TRBD1
v_gene: TRBV10-1
abundance: NA
j_gene: TRBJ1-3
CDR3nt: TGCGCCAGCAGTGGATGGGACAGTGGAAACACCATATATTTT
CDR3aa: CASSGWDSGNTIYF

d_gene: NA
v_gene: TRBV7-6
abundance: NA
j_gene: TRBJ2-7
CDR3nt: TGTGCCAGCAGCCTAGACCAGAACTCCGAGCAGTACTTC
CDR3aa: CASSLDQNSEQYF

d_gene: NA
v_gene: TRBV6-1
abundance: NA
j_gene: TRBJ2-2
CDR3nt: TGTGCCAGCAGTGAAGGGGGGTGGGAGCTGTTTTTT
CDR3aa: CASSEGGWELFF

d_gene: NA
v_gene: TRBV27
abundance: NA
j_gene: TRBJ1-5
CDR3nt: TGTGTCACCCTCAGCCTCCAGGGAGGGTCCACTAATCAGCCCCAGCATTTT
CDR3aa: CVTLSLQGGSTNQPQHF

d_gene: NA
v_gene: TRBV19
abundance: once
j_gene: TRBJ2-2
CDR3nt: TGTGCCAGTGGGGGGATGACCGGGGAGCTGTTTTTT
CDR3aa: CASGGMTGELFF

d_gene: NA
v_gene: TRBV21-1
abundance: NA
j_gene: TRBJ1-3
CDR3nt: TGTGCCAGCAGCAGGGTCTCTGGAAACACCATATATTTT
CDR3aa: CASSRVSGNTIYF

d_gene: NA
v_gene: TRBV14
abundance: NA
j_gene: TRBJ1-1
CDR3nt: TGTGCCAGCAGCCGCCAAGTAGGCACTGAAGCTTTCTTT
CDR3aa: CASSRQVGTEAFF

d_gene: NA
v_gene: TRBV7-9
abundance: once
j_gene: TRBJ1-2
CDR3nt: TGTGCCAGCAGCTCCTCAGACAGACATTTAAACTATGGCTACACCTTC
CDR3aa: CASSSSDRHLNYGYTF

d_gene: NA
v_gene: TRBV30
abundance: NA
j_gene: TRBJ1-5
CDR3nt: TGTGCCTGGAGTGTGAGTCATGATAGCAATCAGCCCCAGCATTTT
CDR3aa: CAWSVSHDSNQPQHF

d_gene: NA
v_gene: TRBV11-2
abundance: NA
j_gene: TRBJ2-7
CDR3nt: TGTGCCAGCAGCGAGAGAAGCAAAGGGGGTGAGCAGTACTTC
CDR3aa: CASSERSKGGEQYF

d_gene: NA
v_gene: TRBV7-9
abundance: NA
j_gene: TRBJ2-7
CDR3nt: TGTGCCAGCAGCTTAGGGCTTTACTCCTACGAGCAGTACTTC
CDR3aa: CASSLGLYSYEQYF

d_gene: NA
v_gene: TRBV6-5
abundance: once
j_gene: TRBJ2-1
CDR3nt: TGTGCCAGCAGTTCCCCCATCCCCAATGAGCAGTTCTTC
CDR3aa: CASSSPIPNEQFF

d_gene: NA
v_gene: TRBV27
abundance: NA
j_gene: TRBJ1-4
CDR3nt: TGTGCCAGCAGTTTATCTGGGCTGGGGCAGAATGAAAAACTGTTTTTT
CDR3aa: CASSLSGLGQNEKLFF

d_gene: TRBD2
v_gene: TRBV5-6
abundance: NA
j_gene: TRBJ2-1
CDR3nt: TGTGCCAGCAGCTTCACTAGCGGGGATTTCAATGAGCAGTTCTTC
CDR3aa: CASSFTSGDFNEQFF

d_gene: TRBD1
v_gene: TRBV20-1
abundance: NA
j_gene: TRBJ1-2
CDR3nt: TGCAGTGCCAGTACAGGGGGCTATGGCTACACCTTC
CDR3aa: CSASTGGYGYTF

d_gene: NA
v_gene: TRBV11-2
abundance: NA
j_gene: TRBJ2-1
CDR3nt: TGTGCCAGCAGCCTACGGACGGACTCCTACAATGAGCAGTTCTTC
CDR3aa: CASSLRTDSYNEQFF

d_gene: NA
v_gene: TRBV5-4
abundance: NA
j_gene: TRBJ2-5
CDR3nt: TGTGCCAGCAGCTTGGCTGGGCAGTTCCAAGAGACCCAGTACTTC
CDR3aa: CASSLAGQFQETQYF

d_gene: NA
v_gene: TRBV10-3
abundance: NA
j_gene: TRBJ2-1
CDR3nt: TGTGCCATCAGTGAGTCGAGCAGTGTCTCCTACAATGAGCAGTTCTTC
CDR3aa: CAISESSSVSYNEQFF

d_gene: TRBD1
v_gene: TRBV6-4
abundance: NA
j_gene: TRBJ1-5
CDR3nt: TGTGCCACACCTTACAGGGGAGGGGGCGGCAATCAGCCCCAGCATTTT
CDR3aa: CATPYRGGGGNQPQHF

d_gene: NA
v_gene: TRBV5-1
abundance: NA
j_gene: TRBJ2-7
CDR3nt: TGCGCCAGCAGCCAAGCCACAGGTAGCTCCTACGAGCAGTACTTC
CDR3aa: CASSQATGSSYEQYF

d_gene: TRBD2
v_gene: TRBV5-1
abundance: once
j_gene: TRBJ2-5
CDR3nt: TGCGCCAGCAGCAGCGGACTAGCGGGGGATGGTAGAGCGAGAGAGACCCAGTACTTC
CDR3aa: CASSSGLAGDGRARETQYF

d_gene: TRBD1
v_gene: TRBV7-9
abundance: NA
j_gene: TRBJ2-1
CDR3nt: TGTGCCAGCAGCTTATGGGTTGGGACAGGGAACTACAATGAGCAGTTCTTC
CDR3aa: CASSLWVGTGNYNEQFF